Shown below are 24 T cell receptor beta chains from a single sample sequenced in a study of T cell responses to AZD1222 COVID-19 vaccine. Profiled with immunoSEQ multiplex PCR; TCRdb holds only in-frame clones, not every one. The table records about 130,000 clones, more than 85% of them present only once. The sample was peripheral blood, taken on day 0 of AZD1222 vaccination. The source of these receptors is an adult in good health.

The V and J genes are TRBV20-1 and TRBJ1-2; no firm D call. Trimming stripped 3 bases from V and 2 bases from J, with 19 bases between. The CDR3 is made up of 16 amino acids. The germline CDR1 and CDR2 sequences are DFQATT and SNEGSKA (reference sequence). In DNA form, the CDR3 reads TGCAGTGCTAGTAATCTCGATAGGAGCTCCAACTATGGCTACACCTTC. This sequence encodes CSASNLDRSSNYGYTF.

The chain uses TRBV7-9 and TRBJ1-1; possibly TRBD1 for D (5 bases). The germline V gene has CDR1 SEHNR and CDR2 FQNEAQ (reference sequence). Trimming left V 1 base short and J 0 bases short, with 18 bases between. This CDR3 comprises 18 residues. The CDR3 coding sequence is TGTGCCAGCAGCTTAGGCCCTCTGAGGCAGGGCCTGAACACTGAAGCTTTCTTT. Protein: CASSLGPLRQGLNTEAFF.

This clone came up a few times. Additional DNA sequences in this sample encode the identical CDR3. This sequence joins TRBV5-1 and TRBJ1-1, with D perhaps TRBD1 (5 bases). Per germline, CDR1 SGHRS and CDR2 YFSETQ. The V end was cut by 2 bases, the J end by 2 bases, with 7 bases between. The CDR3 extends over 13 amino acids. In nucleotides, the CDR3 is TGCGCCAGCAGCTTTGGGGGTAACACTGAAGCTTTCTTT. Translated: CASSFGGNTEAFF. Full variable domain (rest looked up from reference TRBV5-1 and TRBJ1-1): KAGVTQTPRYLIKTRGQQVTLSCSPISGHRSVSWYQQTPGQGLQFLFEYFSETQRNKGNFPGRFSGRQFSNSRSEMNVSTLELGDSALYLCASSFGGNTEAFFGQGTRLTVV.

In DNA, the CDR3 is TGTGCCAGCAGTTCGGACACCTACGAGCAGTACTTC. Amino acids: CASSSDTYEQYF. The chain couples TRBV6-6 to TRBJ2-7, with a possible D match to TRBD1 (5 bases). The CDR3 contains 12 residues. Trimming took 4 bases from V and 2 from J, leaving 6 bases between them. Germline V gives CDR1 MNHNY, CDR2 SVGAGI (reference sequence).

The V gene is TRBV9, the J gene TRBJ2-3, with 7 bases matching TRBD1. V shed 4 bases and J 4 bases; nucleotides not matched to a gene: 18. Germline V gene data show CDR1 as SGDLS and CDR2 as YYNGEE. The CDR3 is made up of 18 amino acids. The CDR3 loop reads CASSPIAGGRTGSDTQYF. CDR3 bases: TGTGCCAGCAGCCCCATAGCCGGAGGCAGGACAGGTTCAGATACGCAGTATTTT.

The V call is TRBV6-1, the J call TRBJ1-5, with D tentatively TRBD1 (5 bases). Trimming removed 2 bases at V and 0 bases at J, with 8 bases between. Germline V gene sequence: CDR1 MNHNS, CDR2 SASEGT. The CDR3 loop spans 15 amino acids. In DNA, the CDR3 is TGTGCCAGCAGTGAACGCAGGGTTAGCAATCAGCCCCAGCATTTT. Encoded protein: CASSERRVSNQPQHF.

Here the CDR3 reads CASSLDGVAAPLHF. As DNA, the CDR3 is TGTGCCAGCAGCTTAGACGGGGTGGCGGCACCCCTCCACTTT. The chain has TRBV7-9 and TRBJ1-6; D unclear. CDR3 length: 14 amino acids. Trimming removed 1 base from V and 11 bases from J, with 12 bases in between. Per germline, CDR1 SEHNR and CDR2 FQNEAQ (reference sequence).

The rearrangement links TRBV6-5 to TRBJ1-5; maybe TRBD1 (6 bases). V lost 6 bases and J 11 bases, leaving 20 bases between the germline ends. This CDR3 is built from 14 residues. Germline CDR1 MNHEY, CDR2 SVGAGI. CDR3 sequence: CASSRDARDMAQHF. CDR3 in DNA: TGTGCCAGCAGCCGGGACGCCCGGGACATGGCCCAGCATTTT.

The chain employs TRBV30 and TRBJ1-1; D remains ambiguous. Germline V gene data show CDR1 as GTSNPN and CDR2 as SVGIG (reference sequence). The CDR3 extends over 14 amino acids. V was shortened by 2 bases and J by 4 bases, with 14 bases between the two germline ends. The CDR3 spells CAWSFDRMGTEAFF. CDR3 nucleotide sequence: TGTGCCTGGAGTTTCGACCGGATGGGCACTGAAGCTTTCTTT. Complete variable domain (other parts from reference TRBV30 and TRBJ1-1): SQTIHQWPATLVQPVGSPLSLECTVEGTSNPNLYWYRQAAGRGLQLLFYSVGIGQISSEVPQNLSASRPQDRQFILSSKKLLLSDSGFYLCAWSFDRMGTEAFFGQGTRLTVV.

As for this clone: At one end, the junction sequence differs from germline, possibly due to a read error. The chain employs TRBV28 and TRBJ2-2; possible D gene TRBD2, 6 bases. Germline V gives CDR1 MDHEN, CDR2 SYDVKM. The CDR3 runs 15 residues. The chain's CDR3 is CASSLPLSGAGELFF. Here the CDR3 DNA reads TGTGCCAGCAGTTTACCGCTATCGGGAGCCGGAGAGCTGTTTTTT.

This sequence joins TRBV4-1 and TRBJ1-2; D gene uncertain. The CDR3 is 15 residues long. Germline V gene lookup returns CDR1 MGHRA and CDR2 YSYEKL. Trimming shortened V by 4 bases and J by 3 bases, and 15 bases separated the two germline ends. The chain's CDR3 is CASSLREGGDYGYTF. Written as DNA, the CDR3 is TGCGCCAGCAGCCTCCGGGAAGGTGGGGACTATGGCTACACCTTC.

The V call is TRBV5-6, the J call TRBJ1-5; D not certain. Germline V lookup: CDR1 SGHDT, CDR2 YYEEEE. The V and J ends lost 1 base and 6 bases respectively, with 8 bases between them. The CDR3 runs to 13 residues. This CDR3 reads CASSLRGTQPQHF. DNA for the CDR3: TGTGCCAGCAGCTTGCGGGGTACTCAGCCCCAGCATTTT.

The chain uses TRBV28 and TRBJ2-7; no clear D. The CDR3 has 13 residues. Looked up from germline, CDR1 is MDHEN and CDR2 is SYDVKM. V was shortened by 3 bases and J by 1 base, with 7 bases between the two germline ends. CDR3 loop: CASSFPASYEQYF. DNA for the CDR3: TGTGCCAGCAGTTTCCCGGCTTCCTACGAGCAGTACTTC.

This clone was counted a single time. The chain employs TRBV30 and TRBJ2-7, with a possible D match to TRBD1 (5 bases). Germline V gene data show CDR1 as GTSNPN and CDR2 as SVGIG (reference sequence). The CDR3 covers 13 residues. Between the trimmed V and J ends, which lost 0 bases and 3 bases, there was a span of 9 bases. The CDR3 spells CAWSVSQGYEQYF. CDR3 nucleotides: TGTGCCTGGAGTGTAAGTCAGGGCTACGAGCAGTACTTC.

This clone was seen only a few times. The chain joins TRBV28 to TRBJ2-2; tentatively, D is TRBD1 (5 bases). CDR1 and CDR2 (germline): MDHEN, SYDVKM. V was pared by 10 bases and J by 6 bases, with 9 bases between. CDR3 length: 11 amino acids. The chain's CDR3 is CAIKGSGELFF. DNA for the CDR3: TGTGCCATCAAGGGGTCCGGGGAGCTGTTTTTT.

This chain joins TRBV19 and TRBJ1-3, with no clear D. From germline, CDR1 is LNHDA and CDR2 SQIVND (reference sequence). The CDR3 covers 13 residues. The germline V and J ends were trimmed by 5 bases and 7 bases, with 12 bases remaining between them. CDR3 in amino acids: CASSLTQRNTIYF. In DNA, the CDR3 is TGTGCCAGTAGTCTCACTCAGCGGAACACCATATATTTT.

The chain uses TRBV7-2 and TRBJ1-2, with D unclear. The CDR3 length is 15 residues. The germline V gene has CDR1 SGHTA and CDR2 FQGNSA. The germline V and J ends were trimmed by 8 bases and 8 bases, with 24 bases remaining between them. CDR3 region: CASPPSPGSTRGYTF. The CDR3, as DNA: TGTGCCAGCCCTCCATCACCGGGCTCCACACGGGGCTACACCTTC.

The chain uses TRBV3-1 (or the pseudogene TRBV3-2) and TRBJ1-1; 9 nucleotides agree with TRBD1. CDR3 length equals 14 residues. J gave up 6 bases and V 4 bases, and 6 bases lay outside the gene matches. Germline assignment: CDR1 LGHDT and CDR2 YNNKEL (reference sequence). CDR3 protein: CASSLTQGAPEAFF. For the CDR3, the DNA is TGTGCCAGCAGCCTCACACAGGGGGCCCCTGAAGCTTTCTTT.

J is TRBJ2-6 and V is TRBV6-2 or TRBV6-3; D is ambiguous. Germline V gives CDR1 MNHEY, CDR2 SVGEGT. V was trimmed by 2 bases and J by 3 bases, leaving 8 bases between them. The CDR3 extends over 15 amino acids. CDR3 nucleotide sequence: TGTGCCAGCAGTTACACGTTCGTTGGGGCCAACGTCCTGACTTTC. This sequence encodes CASSYTFVGANVLTF.

Regarding this clone: No DNA is shown, since the ends of the CDR3 on it are uncertain; the CDR3 is the one TCRdb lists. V gene TRBV27 combines with J gene TRBJ2-3; TRBD1, the D gene given by the table, was not confirmed from the DNA. CDR1 and CDR2 from the germline V gene are MNHEY and SMNVEV (reference sequence). The CDR3 contains 16 residues when both ends are counted. The CDR3 here is CASSTSTGDITDTQYF.

The chain recombines TRBV20-1 with TRBJ2-3; D might be TRBD2 (6 bases). This CDR3 region has 11 residues. The germline V gene has CDR1 DFQATT and CDR2 SNEGSKA (reference sequence). V was cut by 5 bases and J by 6 bases, with 9 bases left in between. CDR3 sequence (DNA): TGCAGTGCTCGGAGGGCGGATACGCAGTATTTT. It encodes CSARRADTQYF.

The chain carries TRBV30 and TRBJ2-7; D perhaps matches TRBD1 (6 bases). This CDR3 contains 12 residues. Germline CDR1 GTSNPN, CDR2 SVGIG (reference sequence). Trimming pared 0 bases from V and 6 bases from J, leaving 9 bases between. The CDR3 here is CAWSVGGPEQYF. CDR3 DNA sequence: TGTGCCTGGAGTGTTGGGGGCCCCGAGCAGTACTTC. The whole variable domain, remainder taken from reference TRBV30 and TRBJ2-7, is SQTIHQWPATLVQPVGSPLSLECTVEGTSNPNLYWYRQAAGRGLQLLFYSVGIGQISSEVPQNLSASRPQDRQFILSSKKLLLSDSGFYLCAWSVGGPEQYFGPGTRLTVT.

The chain links TRBV5-4 to TRBJ1-6, with D hard to call. The CDR3 covers 12 residues. Trimming removed 5 bases from V and 5 bases from J, with 5 bases in between. The germline V gene has CDR1 SGHNT and CDR2 YYREEE (reference sequence). The CDR3 DNA reads TGTGCCAGCAGGTTGAATAATTCACCCCTCCACTTT. Translation gives CASRLNNSPLHF.

The V call is TRBV5-6, the J call TRBJ1-2, with D maybe TRBD1 (6 bases). Germline loops: CDR1 SGHDT, CDR2 YYEEEE. Trimming cost V 1 base and J 1 base, with 8 bases left between them. The CDR3 is made up of 14 amino acids. CDR3 nucleotide sequence: TGTGCCAGCAGCTTGAACAGGGTTAACTATGGCTACACCTTC. Protein product: CASSLNRVNYGYTF.